These 26 T cell receptor beta chains share one sample of origin, sequenced in a study of T cell repertoires in cytomegalovirus infection. TCRdb itself ran the reads through MiXCR, one entry per CDR3 protein. The sample yields hundreds of thousands of distinct CDR3 sequences, roughly a third seen once. Their target antigens are unknown. Sample: cultured PBMCs, taken from culture after CMV antigen stimulation. The receptors were sampled from a human donor in good health (CMV status not recorded). Some clones in this sample may be carry-over from other donors' samples.

V gene TRBV4-2 combines with J gene TRBJ2-2; possibly TRBD1 or TRBD2 for D (5 bases each). V lost 2 bases to trimming and J lost 9 bases, with 16 bases between them. Germline values: CDR1 LGHNA, CDR2 YNFKEQ. The CDR3 is made up of 15 amino acids. As DNA, the CDR3 is TGTGCCAGCAGCCAACCGGGCCCGGGGACCCGGGAGCTGTTTTTT. It translates to CASSQPGPGTRELFF.

This clonotype has just a few counts. The V and J genes are TRBV7-2 and TRBJ2-1; a possible D gene is TRBD2 (6 bases). The CDR3 is 16 residues long. V lost 5 bases and J lost 4, with 18 bases in between. Germline CDR1 SGHTA, CDR2 FQGNSA. CDR3: CASSQGLARRYNEQFF. CDR3 sequence (DNA): TGTGCCAGCAGCCAAGGTCTAGCGCGGCGTTACAATGAGCAGTTCTTC.

The chain is built from TRBV20-1 and TRBJ2-1, with D hard to call. Trimming pared 2 bases from V and 5 bases from J, leaving 13 bases between. The CDR3 runs to 14 residues. Per the germline V gene, CDR1 is DFQATT and CDR2 is SNEGSKA (reference sequence). Here the CDR3 DNA reads TGCAGTGCTAGACGGTATAGCAGAAACAATGAGCAGTTCTTC. Encoded protein: CSARRYSRNNEQFF.

J is TRBJ2-7 and V is TRBV6-8; TRBD2 matches at 8 bases. This CDR3 has 14 amino acids. The V gene's germline CDR1 is MNHGY and CDR2 SAAAGT. With V trimmed by 6 bases and J by 2 bases, 6 bases remained unmatched. The chain's CDR3 is CASRASGRTYEQYF. Written as DNA, the CDR3 is TGTGCCAGCAGGGCGAGCGGGAGAACCTACGAGCAGTACTTC.

The sample holds a few counts of this clonotype. The chain uses TRBV6-2 or TRBV6-3 and TRBJ2-7; TRBD2 aligns across 16 bases. The CDR3 runs to 16 residues. The V segment lost 2 bases and the J segment 6 bases; nucleotides outside the gene matches: 4. Germline values: CDR1 MNHEY, CDR2 SVGEGT. The CDR3 region is CASSYPGTSGRGEQYF. Here the CDR3 DNA reads TGTGCCAGCAGTTACCCCGGGACTAGCGGGAGGGGCGAGCAGTACTTC.

The genes are TRBV20-1 and TRBJ2-3, with a possible D match to TRBD2 (5 bases). V lost 8 bases to trimming and J lost 2 bases, with 20 bases between them. This CDR3 has 15 amino acids. Germline CDR1 is DFQATT and CDR2 is SNEGSKA (reference sequence). CDR3 in amino acids: CSSAVRGKDTDTQYF. DNA for the CDR3: TGCAGTTCAGCCGTGAGAGGGAAAGACACAGATACGCAGTATTTT.

The sample holds a few counts of this clonotype. This chain uses TRBV20-1 with TRBJ1-5; TRBD1 is a possible D gene (5 bases). Germline V CDR1 and CDR2: DFQATT, SNEGSKA (reference sequence). V was trimmed by 6 bases and J by 0 bases, leaving 15 bases between them. This CDR3 spans 15 amino acids. This CDR3 reads CSAQRIGVSNQPQHF. CDR3 DNA sequence: TGCAGTGCCCAGAGGATAGGGGTTAGCAATCAGCCCCAGCATTTT.

The chain links TRBV29-1 to TRBJ2-1; D is possibly TRBD2 (6 bases). Between the trimmed V and J ends, which lost 4 bases and 5 bases, there was a span of 15 bases. Germline CDR1 is SQVTM and CDR2 is ANQGSEA. CDR3 length equals 14 residues. The CDR3 loop reads CSVGRGFKDNEQFF. CDR3 nucleotides: TGCAGCGTTGGGAGGGGTTTTAAGGACAATGAGCAGTTCTTC.

This clonotype was counted at least ten times. The rearrangement links TRBV7-2 to TRBJ2-3, with TRBD2 identical over 7 bases. CDR3 length equals 14 residues. In germline, CDR1 is SGHTA, CDR2 FQGNSA. J gave up 3 bases and V 6 bases, and 6 bases lay outside the gene matches. CDR3 residues: CASRGGRVTDTQYF. The CDR3 nucleotides are TGTGCCAGCAGAGGCGGGAGAGTTACAGATACGCAGTATTTT.

The J gene is TRBJ1-2, the V gene TRBV6-5, with D maybe TRBD1 (5 bases). Per germline, CDR1 MNHEY and CDR2 SVGAGI. The CDR3 is 14 residues long. With 5 bases removed from V and 8 bases from J, the gap between germline ends came to 18 bases. CDR3: CASSRDDRALGYTF. The CDR3 DNA follows: TGTGCCAGCAGTCGTGACGACAGAGCCTTGGGCTACACCTTC.

Many counts were recorded for this clonotype. The V call is TRBV7-2, the J call TRBJ2-5; TRBD1 is a possible D gene (5 bases). V gave up 5 bases and J gave up 1 base, with 11 bases separating them. From germline, CDR1 is SGHTA and CDR2 FQGNSA. The length of the CDR3 is 14 residues. Here the CDR3 reads CASSLRQSQETQYF. CDR3 sequence (DNA): TGTGCCAGCAGCCTTCGACAGTCCCAAGAGACCCAGTACTTC.

V gene TRBV20-1 combines with J gene TRBJ2-7; 8 bases map to TRBD2. This CDR3 region has 14 residues. V trimming: 5 bases; J trimming: 3 bases; junction bases outside the gene matches: 9. The germline V gene has CDR1 DFQATT and CDR2 SNEGSKA (reference sequence). The CDR3 sequence is CSAADPGLDYEQYF. For the CDR3, the DNA is TGCAGTGCTGCAGACCCGGGACTAGACTACGAGCAGTACTTC.

The chain is built from TRBV4-1 and TRBJ1-2, with D perhaps matching TRBD1 (5 bases). With 2 bases removed from V and 8 bases from J, the gap between germline ends came to 18 bases. Germline values: CDR1 MGHRA, CDR2 YSYEKL. This CDR3 contains 15 residues. In nucleotides, the CDR3 is TGCGCCAGCAGCCAAATCCCCACAGGTTCACTCGGCTACACCTTC. Its protein product is CASSQIPTGSLGYTF.

This sequence joins TRBV11-2 and TRBJ2-3; TRBD2 matches 8 bases. V shed 5 bases and J 3 bases; nucleotides not matched to a gene: 7. Germline V gene sequence: CDR1 SGHAT, CDR2 FQNNGV. CDR3 length: 15 amino acids. CDR3 coding DNA: TGTGCCAGCAGCCCCGGGGGGGTTAGTACAGATACGCAGTATTTT. The encoded protein is CASSPGGVSTDTQYF.

This clonotype was detected only a few times. The chain recombines TRBV5-4 with TRBJ2-7; 8 positions agree with TRBD2. The CDR3 totals 14 residues. Per germline, CDR1 SGHNT and CDR2 YYREEE (reference sequence). The V segment lost 6 bases and the J segment 4 bases; nucleotides outside the gene matches: 9. CDR3 amino acids: CASTPWAGGYEQYF. The CDR3 nucleotides read TGTGCCAGCACCCCGTGGGCGGGAGGATACGAGCAGTACTTC.

This clonotype occurred once. V and J are TRBV2 and TRBJ1-1, with a possible D match to TRBD1 (6 bases). CDR3 length equals 14 residues. Germline V gene data show CDR1 as SNHLY and CDR2 as FYNNEI. The V end lost 7 bases, the J end lost 4 bases, and 16 bases lay between the germline ends. The CDR3 spells CASKSSGALTEAFF. The CDR3 DNA follows: TGTGCCAGCAAATCTTCGGGGGCGCTCACTGAAGCTTTCTTT.

In its sample, this clonotype was seen many times. The chain joins TRBV7-2 to TRBJ2-7, with D possibly matching TRBD2 (6 bases). Looked up from germline, CDR1 is SGHTA and CDR2 is FQGNSA. The germline V and J ends were trimmed by 4 bases and 0 bases, with 19 bases remaining between them. CDR3 size: 17 residues. The DNA for the CDR3 is TGTGCCAGCAGCTCCTTGATACTAGCTATTCCCTCCTACGAGCAGTACTTC. The encoded protein is CASSSLILAIPSYEQYF.

There are a few counts of this clonotype. This chain uses TRBV10-3 with TRBJ2-1; 11 nucleotides line up with TRBD1. The J segment lost 7 bases and the V segment lost 0 bases, leaving 5 bases of the junction unmatched. CDR1 ENHRY and CDR2 SYGVKD come from the germline V gene. The CDR3 totals 16 residues. In nucleotides, the CDR3 is TGTGCCATCAGTGAGTCGGCGGACAGGGGGCGAAATGAGCAGTTCTTC. Its protein product is CAISESADRGRNEQFF.

The rearrangement links TRBV5-1 to TRBJ1-5, with 10 bases lining up with TRBD1. The V gene's germline CDR1 is SGHRS and CDR2 YFSETQ. The CDR3 totals 18 residues. Trimming removed 2 bases from V and 3 bases from J; junction bases left unmatched: 11. In nucleotides, the CDR3 is TGCGCCAGCAGCTTATCGACAGGGGGCTATGTCCCCAATCAGCCCCAGCATTTT. It yields the protein CASSLSTGGYVPNQPQHF.

The chain links TRBV7-8 to TRBJ1-3, with unresolved D. Trimming shortened V by 1 base and J by 0 bases, and 10 bases separated the two germline ends. Germline values: CDR1 SGHVS, CDR2 FQNEAQ. The CDR3 runs 16 residues. The CDR3 loop reads CASSLVGSTSGNTIYF. The CDR3 nucleotides are TGTGCCAGCAGCTTAGTAGGCAGTACCTCTGGAAACACCATATATTTT.

CDR3 protein: CASSWESGRSPYEQYF. The DNA of the CDR3 is TGTGCCAGCAGCTGGGAGAGCGGGAGGAGCCCCTACGAGCAGTACTTC. The J gene is TRBJ2-7, the V gene TRBV7-9; 9 bases line up with TRBD2. V shed 4 bases and J 2 bases; nucleotides not matched to a gene: 9. In germline, CDR1 is SEHNR, CDR2 FQNEAQ (reference sequence). This CDR3 has 16 amino acids.

This chain uses TRBV27 with TRBJ2-1, with 11 bases aligning to TRBD2. V shed 3 bases, J shed 5 bases, and the junction held 6 bases outside the gene matches. CDR1 MNHEY and CDR2 SMNVEV come from the germline V gene (reference sequence). This CDR3 contains 16 residues. The CDR3 region is CASSFWLAGGNNEQFF. DNA of the CDR3: TGTGCCAGCAGTTTCTGGCTAGCGGGAGGTAACAATGAGCAGTTCTTC.

The V and J genes are TRBV27 and TRBJ1-2; D is ambiguous. The CDR3 extends over 17 amino acids. Germline V gene sequence: CDR1 MNHEY, CDR2 SMNVEV (reference sequence). Trimming took 5 bases from V and 4 from J, leaving 23 bases between them. The DNA of the CDR3 is TGTGCCAGCAGTGAGGGATACCGGGCCCCTGGGATCTATGGCTACACCTTC. Translated, it gives CASSEGYRAPGIYGYTF.

The rearrangement links TRBV25-1 to TRBJ1-6; 7 bases are a match to TRBD1. The CDR3 consists of 15 residues. V was pared by 7 bases and J by 9 bases, with 12 bases of the junction left unmatched. In germline, CDR1 is MGHDK, CDR2 SYGVNS. Written as DNA, the CDR3 is TGTGCCAGCAAGGGACAGAACCAACTTAGTTCACCCCTCCACTTT. This codes for CASKGQNQLSSPLHF.

The chain carries TRBV18 and TRBJ1-5; D call uncertain. Between the trimmed V and J ends, which lost 1 base and 6 bases, there was a span of 13 bases. The CDR3 length is 15 residues. Germline lookup yields CDR1 KGHSH and CDR2 LQKENI. CDR3 bases: TGTGCCAGCTCACCACTCCAAGTCCTTGGTCAGCCCCAGCATTTT. The encoded protein is CASSPLQVLGQPQHF.

This clonotype turned up a few times. The genes are TRBV7-9 and TRBJ2-1; D is ambiguous. Trimming shortened V by 8 bases and J by 7 bases, and 9 bases separated the two germline ends. CDR3 size: 11 residues. Germline values: CDR1 SEHNR, CDR2 FQNEAQ (reference sequence). The CDR3 sequence: CASSPKNEQFF. In nucleotides, the CDR3 is TGTGCCAGCTCGCCTAAAAATGAGCAGTTCTTC.